Presented here are 27 T cell receptor beta chains from one specimen sequenced in a study of blood T cell repertoires in COVID-19. The assay was immunoSEQ multiplex PCR, and TCRdb's table has in-frame clones only and misses some. The repertoire holds some 93,000 clones, with around 79% as singletons. Source material: peripheral blood. These receptors originate from a human donor in a cohort sampled during active COVID-19.

The chain recombines TRBV11-2 with TRBJ1-5, with 9 bases fitting TRBD1. After removal of 5 bases from V and 4 bases from J, the junction contained 3 bases not matched to a gene. The CDR3 spans 14 residues. Germline V gene data show CDR1 as SGHAT and CDR2 as FQNNGV. CDR3 nucleotides: TGTGCCAGCAGCCGGACAGGGGTTAATCAGCCCCAGCATTTT. Protein product: CASSRTGVNQPQHF.

The V gene is TRBV9, the J gene TRBJ1-4, with D possibly TRBD1 on 5 matching bases. This CDR3 has 16 amino acids. The V gene lost 0 bases and the J gene lost 0 bases, with 9 bases spanning the gap. In germline, CDR1 is SGDLS, CDR2 YYNGEE. The CDR3 bases are TGTGCCAGCAGCGTAGATACAGGAACAACTAATGAAAAACTGTTTTTT. It is translated as CASSVDTGTTNEKLFF.

The J gene is TRBJ2-3, the V gene TRBV9, with unresolved D. V was cut by 0 bases and J by 6 bases, with 17 bases left in between. Looked up from germline, CDR1 is SGDLS and CDR2 is YYNGEE. There are 16 residues in the CDR3. CDR3 loop: CASSVEPSTLGDTQYF. In nucleotides, the CDR3 is TGTGCCAGCAGCGTAGAACCCAGTACCCTCGGGGATACGCAGTATTTT.

V usage is TRBV5-1 and J usage is TRBJ2-7; 8 bases fit TRBD2. V lost 4 bases to trimming and J lost 0 bases; unmatched junction nucleotides: 6. Germline V CDR1 and CDR2: SGHRS, YFSETQ. The length of the CDR3 is 15 residues. The CDR3 loop reads CASSPTSGFSYEQYF. CDR3 DNA sequence: TGCGCCAGCAGCCCCACTAGCGGCTTCTCCTACGAGCAGTACTTC.

The count of this clone is one. The rearrangement links TRBV30 to TRBJ2-7; TRBD1 might be the D (6 bases). The CDR3 sequence is 15 residues long. Trimming took off 1 base at V and 3 bases at J, with 16 bases between the two ends. The V gene's germline CDR1 is GTSNPN and CDR2 SVGIG (reference sequence). DNA of the CDR3: TGTGCCTGGAGTGCTAGCCCGGACAGCAACTACGAGCAGTACTTC. It translates to CAWSASPDSNYEQYF. Filled out from reference TRBV30 and TRBJ2-7, the complete variable domain reads SQTIHQWPATLVQPVGSPLSLECTVEGTSNPNLYWYRQAAGRGLQLLFYSVGIGQISSEVPQNLSASRPQDRQFILSSKKLLLSDSGFYLCAWSASPDSNYEQYFGPGTRLTVT.

The chain uses TRBV19 and TRBJ2-4; TRBD1 aligns across 10 bases. Germline-derived CDR1 and CDR2 are LNHDA and SQIVND (reference sequence). The CDR3 consists of 14 residues. V lost 4 bases and J lost 5; bases outside the gene matches: 2. This CDR3 reads CASSTTGGENIQYF. DNA for the CDR3: TGTGCCAGTAGTACGACAGGGGGCGAAAACATTCAGTACTTC.

The chain uses TRBV5-1 and TRBJ2-6; 9 bases line up with TRBD2. The CDR3 runs to 20 residues. Germline assignment: CDR1 SGHRS and CDR2 YFSETQ. J lost 4 bases, V lost 0 bases, and 14 bases had no gene match. The CDR3 sequence is CASSLGASGTRWPGANVLTF. The CDR3 region has the DNA TGCGCCAGCAGCTTGGGTGCTAGCGGGACCCGGTGGCCCGGGGCCAACGTCCTGACTTTC.

This clone has a single count. The chain couples TRBV25-1 to TRBJ2-3; TRBD2 might be the D (5 bases). Germline V CDR1 and CDR2: MGHDK, SYGVNS. V lost 6 bases and J 1 base, leaving 14 bases between the germline ends. CDR3 length equals 15 residues. The CDR3 coding sequence is TGTGCCAGCAGCCCCCCGCTAGCTGGCACAGATACGCAGTATTTT. Translated, it gives CASSPPLAGTDTQYF.

This clone was counted a few times. The genes are TRBV30 and TRBJ2-7, with 7 bases identical to TRBD1. Germline V lookup: CDR1 GTSNPN, CDR2 SVGIG (reference sequence). This CDR3 region has 15 residues. Germline trimming cut 3 bases from V and 6 bases from J; bases unmatched to any gene: 14. CDR3 sequence reads: CAWSRTRTGSSEQYF. The CDR3, as DNA: TGTGCCTGGAGCCGGACCCGGACAGGCTCAAGCGAGCAGTACTTC.

For this clone: Other DNA sequences in this specimen translate into the identical CDR3. This chain links TRBV3-1 (or the pseudogene TRBV3-2) with TRBJ2-1, with TRBD2 as a possible D gene (5 bases). The CDR3 is made up of 12 amino acids. The ends were cut back, 1 base at V and 12 bases at J, with 10 bases in the middle. Germline CDR1 reads LGHDT; CDR2 reads YNNKEL (reference sequence). The CDR3 reads CASSQAGRGQFF. The CDR3, as DNA: TGTGCCAGCAGCCAAGCAGGCCGGGGGCAGTTCTTC.

This clone was counted only a few times. This rearrangement joins TRBV4-1 to TRBJ2-3, with D perhaps TRBD2 (6 bases). The CDR3 contains 17 residues. The ends were cut back, 2 bases at V and 2 bases at J, with 17 bases in the middle. Per germline, CDR1 MGHRA and CDR2 YSYEKL. The DNA for the CDR3 is TGCGCCAGCAGCCAATATCAGCCTAGCGATCACACAGATACGCAGTATTTT. Translation: CASSQYQPSDHTDTQYF.

With regard to this clone: A read error may explain this, as a much larger clone is one base away. The chain employs TRBV3-1 (or the pseudogene TRBV3-2) and TRBJ2-5; D gene unclear. The CDR3 totals 12 residues. V lost 1 base and J 5 bases, leaving 5 bases between the germline ends. CDR1 is LGHDT and CDR2 is YNNKEL in the germline V gene (reference sequence). The CDR3: CASSQAGETQYF. The CDR3 DNA is TGTGCCAGCAGCCAAGCGGGTGAGACCCAGTACTTC.

The chain is built from TRBV11-2 and TRBJ2-7, with a tentative D call TRBD2 (6 bases). Looked up from germline, CDR1 is SGHAT and CDR2 is FQNNGV. The CDR3 is made up of 14 amino acids. V shed 0 bases and J shed 7 bases, with 13 bases lying between them. CDR3: CASSLDPGESEQYF. The CDR3 nucleotides read TGTGCCAGCAGCTTAGATCCGGGGGAGTCGGAGCAGTACTTC.

The chain carries TRBV3-1 (or the pseudogene TRBV3-2) and TRBJ2-5; D is ambiguous. V lost 6 bases to trimming and J lost 1 base, with 12 bases between them. Germline CDR1 is LGHDT and CDR2 is YNNKEL (reference sequence). This CDR3 has 14 residues. As DNA, the CDR3 is TGTGCCAGCAGTCCCACGGTAAGCCAAGAGACCCAGTACTTC. Its translation is CASSPTVSQETQYF.

The chain uses TRBV6-5 and TRBJ2-7; D is perhaps TRBD2 (5 bases). V lost 6 bases to trimming and J lost 0 bases, with 12 bases between them. The V gene's germline CDR1 is MNHEY and CDR2 SVGAGI. The CDR3 is 14 amino acids. Written as DNA, the CDR3 is TGTGCCAGCAGGGATGACGGGAACTCCTACGAGCAGTACTTC. This gives the protein CASRDDGNSYEQYF.

The chain is built from TRBV6-1 and TRBJ2-7, with 9 bases aligning to TRBD1. From germline, CDR1 is MNHNS and CDR2 SASEGT. This CDR3 contains 16 residues. V gave up 2 bases and J gave up 4 bases; unmatched junction bases: 9. CDR3 in amino acids: CASSEYGTGPKYEQYF. DNA of the CDR3: TGTGCCAGCAGTGAATACGGGACAGGGCCCAAATACGAGCAGTACTTC.

This clone occurred a few times. V and J are TRBV6-1 and TRBJ1-5; D is uncertain. The CDR3 is 14 residues long. CDR1 and CDR2 from the germline V gene are MNHNS and SASEGT. V lost 2 bases, J lost 8 bases, and 13 bases lay in between. The CDR3 bases are TGTGCCAGCAGTGAACAGTCTCGAGCGAAGCCCCAGCATTTT. Translated, it gives CASSEQSRAKPQHF.

The rearrangement uses TRBV28 and TRBJ2-7; 7 positions agree with TRBD2. Germline lookup yields CDR1 MDHEN and CDR2 SYDVKM. This CDR3 spans 14 amino acids. Trimming at V came to 7 bases and at J to 3 bases, leaving 9 bases not matched to a gene. The CDR3 loop is CASIPSGGYYEQYF. The CDR3 nucleotides are TGTGCCAGCATCCCATCGGGGGGTTACTACGAGCAGTACTTC.

This rearrangement joins TRBV5-1 to TRBJ2-3; 10 nucleotides agree with TRBD2. The CDR3 length is 16 residues. CDR1 and CDR2 from the germline V gene are SGHRS and YFSETQ. Losses at the gene ends were 8 bases for V and 0 bases for J; bases not matched to a gene: 9. The CDR3: CASTMGTSVSTDTQYF. The CDR3 DNA is TGCGCCAGTACAATGGGGACTAGCGTGAGCACAGATACGCAGTATTTT.

The rearrangement links TRBV11-3 to TRBJ1-1, with 8 positions matching TRBD1. The germline V gene has CDR1 SGHNT and CDR2 YENEEA. V shed 3 bases and J 2 bases; nucleotides not matched to a gene: 2. This CDR3 has 14 residues. The CDR3 DNA is TGTGCCAGCAGCTTTCAGGGGGCAAACACTGAAGCTTTCTTT. Translation: CASSFQGANTEAFF.

The chain combines TRBV7-8 with TRBJ1-1; D is unresolved. The germline CDR1 and CDR2 sequences are SGHVS and FQNEAQ. The CDR3 length is 13 residues. V lost 2 bases and J lost 0, with 4 bases in between. CDR3: CASSLSLNTEAFF. CDR3 nucleotides: TGTGCCAGCAGCTTAAGCTTGAACACTGAAGCTTTCTTT.

The DNA of the CDR3 is TGTGCCAGCAGTCCGAGGGCGGGAGGTGCTCGGCTCGCGCAGTTCTTC. Encoded protein: CASSPRAGGARLAQFF. This chain joins TRBV27 and TRBJ2-1; 8 bases fit TRBD2. V lost 5 bases and J lost 12; bases outside the gene matches: 18. The CDR3 extends over 16 amino acids. Germline V CDR1 and CDR2: MNHEY, SMNVEV (reference sequence).

The chain joins TRBV18 to TRBJ1-1; 9 bases match TRBD1. The CDR3 has 16 residues. CDR1 and CDR2 (germline): KGHSH, LQKENI. V shed 4 bases and J 1 base; nucleotides not matched to a gene: 7. The CDR3 reads CASSLATGGANTEAFF. CDR3 bases: TGTGCCAGCTCACTTGCCACAGGGGGCGCGAACACTGAAGCTTTCTTT. The whole variable domain, remainder taken from reference TRBV18 and TRBJ1-1, is NAGVMQNPRHLVRRRGQEARLRCSPMKGHSHVYWYRQLPEEGLKFMVYLQKENIIDESGMPKERFSAEFPKEGPSILRIQQVVRGDSAAYFCASSLATGGANTEAFFGQGTRLTVV.

The count of this clone is one. The CDR3: CASRFSGANVLTF. The CDR3 nucleotides read TGTGCCAGCCGGTTCTCTGGGGCCAACGTCCTGACTTTC. V is TRBV2 and J is TRBJ2-6; D gene ambiguous. Germline CDR1 and CDR2: SNHLY and FYNNEI. The CDR3 is 13 amino acids. Between the trimmed V and J ends, which lost 8 bases and 0 bases, there was a span of 5 bases.

V is TRBV6-2 or TRBV6-3 and J is TRBJ2-5; the match to TRBD1 covers 10 bases. This CDR3 is built from 16 residues. V was pared by 4 bases and J by 5 bases, with 10 bases of the junction left unmatched. Germline CDR1 is MNHEY and CDR2 is SVGEGT. CDR3 loop: CASSFPGQGTRETQYF. The CDR3 DNA sequence: TGTGCCAGCAGTTTCCCGGGACAGGGGACCCGGGAGACCCAGTACTTC.

The chain joins TRBV7-2 to TRBJ2-7; 9 bases map to TRBD2. J lost 2 bases, V lost 5 bases, and 10 bases had no gene match. Looked up from germline, CDR1 is SGHTA and CDR2 is FQGNSA. This CDR3 has 16 amino acids. The CDR3 sequence is CASSPRRRGGAYEQYF. CDR3 in DNA: TGTGCCAGCAGCCCTCGGCGGCGGGGGGGGGCCTACGAGCAGTACTTC.

This clone was seen a single time. The rearrangement uses TRBV20-1 and TRBJ2-7; D unclear. The CDR3 has 11 residues. Per the germline V gene, CDR1 is DFQATT and CDR2 is SNEGSKA (reference sequence). Trimming shortened V by 3 bases and J by 2 bases, and 5 bases separated the two germline ends. This chain's CDR3 is CSASGAYEQYF. As DNA, the CDR3 is TGCAGTGCTAGTGGAGCCTACGAGCAGTACTTC.